Sequencing of this TCR beta chain was carried out in a study of T cell repertoires in cytomegalovirus infection. Study information: Both CMV infection and a matching HLA type were indicated by public TCR beta signatures.

Each CDR3 protein gets one entry after TCRdb re-called the reads with MiXCR. The sample records under 600,000 distinct CDR3 sequences, approximately 16% being singletons. The CDR3 runs 11 residues. The V end was cut by 2 bases, the J end by 5 bases, with 5 bases between. The V gene's germline CDR1 is SGHRS and CDR2 YFSETQ. The chain uses TRBV5-1 and TRBJ2-7; no clear D. Sequenced: CD8+ T cells from PBMCs. The clonotype comes from a human donor in good health (CMV status not recorded). Some clones in this sample may be carry-over from other donors' samples. For the CDR3, the DNA is TGCGCCAGCAGCTTTCAGGACGAGCAGTACTTC. The encoded protein is CASSFQDEQYF.